This TCR beta chain was sequenced during a study of shared clonotypes between healthy human individuals. Healthy HIV-negative adults without recent acute infections or vaccinations served as donors. Caucasian adults residing in Nashville, Tennessee made up all the donors. Comment on this clone: No conserved phenylalanine or tryptophan is present at the end of the CDR3, so a read error is the likely explanation.

The V end was cut by 5 bases, the J end by 2 bases, with 10 bases between. CDR1 is SGHKS and CDR2 is YYEKEE in the germline V gene (reference sequence). The CDR3 has 13 amino acids. Profiling relied on immunoSEQ multiplex PCR, and the TCRdb table lists in-frame clones only, not all of them. The sample lists over a million clones; around 95% were seen once. The specimen was naive CD4+ T cells sorted from blood. Noted subset: CD45RA+ positively selected. The TCR originated in a man aged 30 to 45 in good health. The chain has TRBV5-5 and TRBJ1-2; unclear D gene. The CDR3 here is CASRLVGNYGYTS. The CDR3, as DNA: TGTGCCAGCAGACTAGTGGGAAACTATGGCTACACCTCC.